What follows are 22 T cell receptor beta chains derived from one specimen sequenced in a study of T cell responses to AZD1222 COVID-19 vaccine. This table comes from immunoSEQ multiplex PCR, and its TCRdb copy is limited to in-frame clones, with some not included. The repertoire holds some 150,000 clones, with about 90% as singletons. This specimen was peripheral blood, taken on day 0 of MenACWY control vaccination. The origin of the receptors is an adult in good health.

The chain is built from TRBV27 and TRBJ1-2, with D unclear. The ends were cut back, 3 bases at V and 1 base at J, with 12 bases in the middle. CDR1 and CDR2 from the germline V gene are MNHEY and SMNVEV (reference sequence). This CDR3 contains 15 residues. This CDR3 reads CASSLYPEGNYGYTF. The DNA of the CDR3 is TGTGCCAGCAGTTTGTACCCCGAGGGTAACTATGGCTACACCTTC.

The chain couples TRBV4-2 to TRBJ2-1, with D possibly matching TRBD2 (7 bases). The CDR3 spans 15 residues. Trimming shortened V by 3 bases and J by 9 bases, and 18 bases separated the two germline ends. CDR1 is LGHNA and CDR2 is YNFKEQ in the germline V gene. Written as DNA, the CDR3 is TGTGCCAGCAGCCAGGCCGAGGGGGGGATTGGTGAGCAGTTCTTC. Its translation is CASSQAEGGIGEQFF.

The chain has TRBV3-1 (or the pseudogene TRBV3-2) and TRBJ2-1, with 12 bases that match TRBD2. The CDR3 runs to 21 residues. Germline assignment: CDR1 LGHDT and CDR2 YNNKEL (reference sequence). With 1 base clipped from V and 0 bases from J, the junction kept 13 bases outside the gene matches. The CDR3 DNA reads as TGTGCCAGCAGCCAAGTTCCCGGGACACAGACTAGCGGGAGCTCCTACAATGAGCAGTTCTTC. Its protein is CASSQVPGTQTSGSSYNEQFF.

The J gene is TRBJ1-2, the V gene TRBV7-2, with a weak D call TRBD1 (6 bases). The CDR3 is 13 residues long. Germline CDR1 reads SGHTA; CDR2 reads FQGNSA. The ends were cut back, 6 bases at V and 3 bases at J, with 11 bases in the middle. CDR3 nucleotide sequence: TGTGCCAGCAGTCAACAGGGCCACTATGGCTACACCTTC. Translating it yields CASSQQGHYGYTF. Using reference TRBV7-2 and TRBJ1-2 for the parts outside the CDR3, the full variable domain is GAGVSQSPSNKVTEKGKDVELRCDPISGHTALYWYRQSLGQGLEFLIYFQGNSAPDKSGLPSDRFSAERTGGSVSTLTIQRTQQEDSAVYLCASSQQGHYGYTFGSGTRLTVV.

The chain's CDR3 is CSVERAMNTEAFF. CDR3 nucleotide sequence: TGCAGCGTAGAGCGGGCGATGAACACTGAAGCTTTCTTT. The chain couples TRBV29-1 to TRBJ1-1; D unresolved. Trimming shortened V by 6 bases and J by 0 bases, and 11 bases separated the two germline ends. CDR3 size: 13 residues. CDR1 SQVTM and CDR2 ANQGSEA come from the germline V gene. Complete variable domain (other parts from reference TRBV29-1 and TRBJ1-1): SAVISQKPSRDICQRGTSLTIQCQVDSQVTMMFWYRQQPGQSLTLIATANQGSEATYESGFVIDKFPISRPNLTFSTLTVSNMSPEDSSIYLCSVERAMNTEAFFGQGTRLTVV.

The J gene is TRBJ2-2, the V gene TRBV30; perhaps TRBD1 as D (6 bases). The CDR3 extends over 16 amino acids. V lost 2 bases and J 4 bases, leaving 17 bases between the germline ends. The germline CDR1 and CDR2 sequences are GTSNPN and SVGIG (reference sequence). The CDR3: CAWSRAAGAGTGELFF. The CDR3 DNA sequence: TGTGCCTGGAGTAGGGCGGCAGGGGCAGGCACCGGGGAGCTGTTTTTT.

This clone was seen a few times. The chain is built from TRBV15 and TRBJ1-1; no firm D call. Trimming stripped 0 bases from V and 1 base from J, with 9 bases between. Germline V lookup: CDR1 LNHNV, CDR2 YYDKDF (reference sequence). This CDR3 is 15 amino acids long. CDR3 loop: CATSRDKGANTEAFF. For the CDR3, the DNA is TGTGCCACCAGCAGAGATAAGGGAGCGAACACTGAAGCTTTCTTT.

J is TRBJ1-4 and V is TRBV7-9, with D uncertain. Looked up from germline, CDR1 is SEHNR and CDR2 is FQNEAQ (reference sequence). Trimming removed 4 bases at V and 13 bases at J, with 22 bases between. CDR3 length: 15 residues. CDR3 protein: CASSSYRADPSLLFF. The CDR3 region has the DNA TGTGCCAGCAGCTCATACCGGGCCGACCCTTCGTTACTGTTTTTT.

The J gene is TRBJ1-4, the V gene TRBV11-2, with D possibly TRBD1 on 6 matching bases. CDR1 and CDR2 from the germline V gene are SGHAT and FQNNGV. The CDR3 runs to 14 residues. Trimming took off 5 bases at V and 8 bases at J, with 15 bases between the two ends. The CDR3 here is CASSLDRRGEKLFF. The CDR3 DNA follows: TGTGCCAGCAGCCTCGACAGGCGGGGAGAAAAACTGTTTTTT.

The CDR3 bases are TGTGCCAGCTACCATGATACGCAGTATTTT. It translates to CASYHDTQYF. V usage is TRBV25-1 and J usage is TRBJ2-3, with no clear D. CDR3 size: 10 residues. Germline assignment: CDR1 MGHDK and CDR2 SYGVNS. The V and J ends lost 8 bases and 6 bases respectively, with 6 bases between them.

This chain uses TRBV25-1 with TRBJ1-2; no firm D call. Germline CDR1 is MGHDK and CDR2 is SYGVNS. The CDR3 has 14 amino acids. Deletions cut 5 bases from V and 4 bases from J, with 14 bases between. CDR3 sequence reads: CASSSRNAGYGYTF. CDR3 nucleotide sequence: TGTGCCAGCAGTTCTCGAAACGCGGGCTATGGCTACACCTTC.

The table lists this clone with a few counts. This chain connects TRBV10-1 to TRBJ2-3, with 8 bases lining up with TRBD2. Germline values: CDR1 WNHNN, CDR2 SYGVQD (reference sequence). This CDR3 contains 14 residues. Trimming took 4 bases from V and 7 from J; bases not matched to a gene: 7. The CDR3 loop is CASSVGGGGNTQYF. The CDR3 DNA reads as TGCGCCAGCAGTGTCGGGGGGGGAGGGAATACGCAGTATTTT.

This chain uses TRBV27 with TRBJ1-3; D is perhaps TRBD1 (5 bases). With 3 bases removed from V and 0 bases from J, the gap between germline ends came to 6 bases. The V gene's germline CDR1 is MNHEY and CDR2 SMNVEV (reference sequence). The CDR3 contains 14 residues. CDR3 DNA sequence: TGTGCCAGCAGTTTGAGGGGCTCTGGAAACACCATATATTTT. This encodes CASSLRGSGNTIYF.

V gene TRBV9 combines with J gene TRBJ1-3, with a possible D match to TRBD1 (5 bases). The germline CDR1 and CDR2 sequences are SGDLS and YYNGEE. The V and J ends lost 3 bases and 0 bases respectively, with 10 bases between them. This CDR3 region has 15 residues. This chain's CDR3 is CASSARQNSGNTIYF. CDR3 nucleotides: TGTGCCAGCAGCGCGAGACAGAACTCTGGAAACACCATATATTTT. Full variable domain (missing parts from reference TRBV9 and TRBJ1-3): DSGVTQTPKHLITATGQRVTLRCSPRSGDLSVYWYQQSLDQGLQFLIQYYNGEERAKGNILERFSAQQFPDLHSELNLSSLELGDSALYFCASSARQNSGNTIYFGEGSWLTVV.

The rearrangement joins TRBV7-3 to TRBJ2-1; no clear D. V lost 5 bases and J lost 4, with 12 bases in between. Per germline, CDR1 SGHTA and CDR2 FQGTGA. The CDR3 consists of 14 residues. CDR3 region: CASSPQPRYNEQFF. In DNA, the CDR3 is TGTGCCAGCAGCCCTCAACCGCGGTACAATGAGCAGTTCTTC.

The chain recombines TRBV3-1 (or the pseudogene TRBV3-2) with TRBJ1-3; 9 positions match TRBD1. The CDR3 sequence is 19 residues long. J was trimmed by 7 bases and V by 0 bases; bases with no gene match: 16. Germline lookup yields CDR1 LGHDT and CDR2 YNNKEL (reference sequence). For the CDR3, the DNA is TGTGCCAGCAGCCAAGATCTACTTAACGACAGGGGGTTCGGGAACACCATATATTTT. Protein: CASSQDLLNDRGFGNTIYF.

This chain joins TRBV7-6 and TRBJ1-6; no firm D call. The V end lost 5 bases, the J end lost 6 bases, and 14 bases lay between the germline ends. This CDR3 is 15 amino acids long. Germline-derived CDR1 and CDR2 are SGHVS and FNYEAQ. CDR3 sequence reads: CASSPGGQLNSPLHF. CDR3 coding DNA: TGTGCCAGCAGCCCCGGTGGGCAGCTTAATTCACCCCTCCACTTT.

CDR3 region: CASSWGVGSTEAFF. The DNA for the CDR3 is TGTGCCAGCAGTTGGGGCGTCGGGTCCACTGAAGCTTTCTTT. The chain recombines TRBV11-2 with TRBJ1-1, with TRBD1 as a possible D gene (5 bases). The germline V gene encodes CDR1 SGHAT and CDR2 FQNNGV. V dropped 6 bases and J dropped 4 bases, with 15 bases sitting between them. The CDR3 is 14 residues long.

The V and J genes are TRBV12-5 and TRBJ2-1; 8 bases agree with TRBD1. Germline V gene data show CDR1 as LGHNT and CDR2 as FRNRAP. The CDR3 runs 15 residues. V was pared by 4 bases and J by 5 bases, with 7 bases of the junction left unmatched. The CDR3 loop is CASGYGQGWDNEQFF. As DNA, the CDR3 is TGTGCTAGTGGTTACGGACAGGGATGGGACAATGAGCAGTTCTTC.

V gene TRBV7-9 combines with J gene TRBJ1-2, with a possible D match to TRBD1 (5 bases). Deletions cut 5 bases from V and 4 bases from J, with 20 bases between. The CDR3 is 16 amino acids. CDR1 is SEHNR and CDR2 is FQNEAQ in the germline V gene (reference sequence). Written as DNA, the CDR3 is TGTGCCAGCAGCCAAGGCATCAGGGAAGGATTCTATGGCTACACCTTC. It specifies CASSQGIREGFYGYTF.

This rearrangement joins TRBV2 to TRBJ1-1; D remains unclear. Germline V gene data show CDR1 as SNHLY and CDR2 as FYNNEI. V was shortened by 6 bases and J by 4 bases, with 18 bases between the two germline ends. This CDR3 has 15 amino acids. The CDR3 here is CASSKLAVAGTEAFF. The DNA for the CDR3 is TGTGCCAGCAGCAAGCTGGCGGTAGCGGGCACTGAAGCTTTCTTT.

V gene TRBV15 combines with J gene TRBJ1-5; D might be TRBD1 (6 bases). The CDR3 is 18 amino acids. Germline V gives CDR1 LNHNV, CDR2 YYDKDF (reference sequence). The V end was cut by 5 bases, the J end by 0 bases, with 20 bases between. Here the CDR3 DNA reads TGTGCCACCAGCGGAAGACAGGTCGCGGACTATAGCAATCAGCCCCAGCATTTT. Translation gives CATSGRQVADYSNQPQHF. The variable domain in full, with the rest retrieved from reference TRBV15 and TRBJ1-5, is DAMVIQNPRYQVTQFGKPVTLSCSQTLNHNVMYWYQQKSSQAPKLLFHYYDKDFNNEADTPDNFQSRRPNTSFCFLDIRSPGLGDTAMYLCATSGRQVADYSNQPQHFGDGTRLSIL.